The 23 T cell receptor beta chains reported below all come from one sample, sequenced in a study of cytomegalovirus exposure and HLA in healthy donors. PCR primers comprised 60 Vbeta and 13 Jbeta primers. Some clones are missing from TCRdb's copy, which holds only in-frame ones; the method was immunoSEQ multiplex PCR. This sample yields some 150,000 clones, of which 82% are seen a single time; about 3.2% belongs to the top ten. Sequencing used PBMCs. Receptors were obtained from a young man in good health and CMV-seropositive.

The chain uses TRBV19 and TRBJ2-7; 11 nucleotides align to TRBD2. Germline CDR1 LNHDA, CDR2 SQIVND (reference sequence). V gave up 3 bases and J gave up 2 bases; unmatched junction bases: 3. The CDR3 consists of 15 residues. The CDR3 region is CASSIMTSGAYEQYF. CDR3 DNA: TGTGCCAGTAGTATTATGACTAGCGGGGCCTACGAGCAGTACTTC. Filled out from reference TRBV19 and TRBJ2-7, the complete variable domain reads DGGITQSPKYLFRKEGQNVTLSCEQNLNHDAMYWYRQDPGQGLRLIYYSQIVNDFQKGDIAEGYSVSREKKESFPLTVTSAQKNPTAFYLCASSIMTSGAYEQYFGPGTRLTVT.

The gene calls are TRBV12-5 and TRBJ2-1; possible D gene TRBD2, 6 bases. The V end was cut by 3 bases, the J end by 7 bases, with 10 bases between. Germline CDR1 LGHNT, CDR2 FRNRAP. This CDR3 has 13 amino acids. Here the CDR3 reads CASGFERGNEQFF. The DNA for the CDR3 is TGTGCTAGTGGTTTTGAACGGGGGAATGAGCAGTTCTTC. The complete variable domain, with remaining parts taken from reference TRBV12-5 and TRBJ2-1, reads DARVTQTPRHKVTEMGQEVTMRCQPILGHNTVFWYRQTMMQGLELLAYFRNRAPLDDSGMPKDRFSAEMPDATLATLKIQPSEPRDSAVYFCASGFERGNEQFFGPGTRLTVL.

V and J are TRBV7-6 and TRBJ1-1, with D unclear. Germline-derived CDR1 and CDR2 are SGHVS and FNYEAQ. The CDR3 length is 12 residues. V was shortened by 1 base and J by 11 bases, with 11 bases between the two germline ends. For the CDR3, the DNA is TGTGCCAGCAGCTTAGGGGAGGGAAGGGCTTTCTTT. Translation: CASSLGEGRAFF.

The CDR3 reads CASSVALAVAVDTQYF. DNA of the CDR3: TGTGCCAGCAGCGTAGCACTAGCGGTCGCCGTTGATACGCAGTATTTT. This rearrangement joins TRBV9 to TRBJ2-3; 8 positions agree with TRBD2. The CDR3 length is 16 residues. Germline trimming cut 0 bases from V and 6 bases from J; bases unmatched to any gene: 9. The germline gives CDR1 SGDLS, CDR2 YYNGEE.

V and J are TRBV7-6 and TRBJ2-2; TRBD1 agrees at 9 bases. With 4 bases clipped from V and 4 bases from J, the junction kept 10 bases outside the gene matches. CDR3 length equals 17 residues. Germline CDR1 SGHVS, CDR2 FNYEAQ. CDR3 bases: TGTGCCAGCAGCTGGCCTTTGACAGGGGGGAGCACCGGGGAGCTGTTTTTT. It specifies CASSWPLTGGSTGELFF.

About this clone itself: At one boundary the junction diverges from the germline segment, which might be a read error. The gene calls are TRBV7-9 and TRBJ2-7; no clear D. The CDR3 has 12 amino acids. Germline V gene lookup returns CDR1 SEHNR and CDR2 FQNEAQ (reference sequence). CDR3 sequence reads: CSSSRQDYEQYF. The DNA for the CDR3 is TGTTCCAGCAGTCGACAAGACTACGAGCAGTACTTC. Drawing the rest from reference TRBV7-9 and TRBJ2-7, the complete variable domain is DTGVSQNPRHKITKRGQNVTFRCDPISEHNRLYWYRQTLGQGPEFLTYFQNEAQLEKSRLLSDRFSAERPKGSFSTLEIQRTEQGDSAMYLCSSSRQDYEQYFGPGTRLTVT.

This chain links TRBV6-5 with TRBJ1-2, with D tentatively TRBD1 (5 bases). Germline values: CDR1 MNHEY, CDR2 SVGAGI. Trimming shortened V by 4 bases and J by 4 bases, and 19 bases separated the two germline ends. The CDR3 has 16 residues. As DNA, the CDR3 is TGTGCCAGCAGTTCAACGGTCCAGGGCCCGGCCTATGGCTACACCTTC. This gives the protein CASSSTVQGPAYGYTF.

The V and J genes are TRBV19 and TRBJ2-5; 9 positions match TRBD2. Looked up from germline, CDR1 is LNHDA and CDR2 is SQIVND (reference sequence). V lost 2 bases and J lost 1; bases outside the gene matches: 2. The CDR3 loop spans 15 amino acids. Here the CDR3 reads CASSISGGPQETQYF. The DNA of the CDR3 is TGTGCCAGTAGTATAAGCGGGGGGCCCCAAGAGACCCAGTACTTC.

This clone came up a few times. J is TRBJ1-2 and V is TRBV5-1, with TRBD1 as a possible D gene (6 bases). Germline V gene sequence: CDR1 SGHRS, CDR2 YFSETQ. V was pared by 1 base and J by 2 bases, with 9 bases between. The CDR3 loop spans 14 amino acids. The CDR3 sequence: CASSLIQGNYGYTF. The CDR3 DNA sequence: TGCGCCAGCAGCTTGATCCAGGGGAACTATGGCTACACCTTC.

The genes are TRBV9 and TRBJ2-7, with TRBD2 matching 9 bases. V shed 4 bases, J shed 3 bases, and the junction held 8 bases outside the gene matches. The CDR3 contains 15 residues. Germline values: CDR1 SGDLS, CDR2 YYNGEE. The CDR3 is CASSPNPAGGYEQYF. Here the CDR3 DNA reads TGTGCCAGCAGCCCGAACCCAGCGGGAGGCTACGAGCAGTACTTC. Combining the CDR3 with reference TRBV9 and TRBJ2-7 gives the whole variable domain DSGVTQTPKHLITATGQRVTLRCSPRSGDLSVYWYQQSLDQGLQFLIQYYNGEERAKGNILERFSAQQFPDLHSELNLSSLELGDSALYFCASSPNPAGGYEQYFGPGTRLTVT.

This clone appeared once. The chain uses TRBV5-1 and TRBJ2-7; no reliable D call. V gave up 0 bases and J gave up 0 bases, with 4 bases separating them. CDR3 length: 13 residues. The germline gives CDR1 SGHRS, CDR2 YFSETQ. This CDR3 is CASSLASSYEQYF. The CDR3 DNA reads as TGCGCCAGCAGCTTGGCCAGCTCCTACGAGCAGTACTTC. The whole variable domain, remainder taken from reference TRBV5-1 and TRBJ2-7, is KAGVTQTPRYLIKTRGQQVTLSCSPISGHRSVSWYQQTPGQGLQFLFEYFSETQRNKGNFPGRFSGRQFSNSRSEMNVSTLELGDSALYLCASSLASSYEQYFGPGTRLTVT.

The chain combines TRBV6-5 with TRBJ2-3, with 7 nucleotides matching TRBD2. V shed 6 bases, J shed 0 bases, and the junction held 3 bases outside the gene matches. The length of the CDR3 is 14 residues. Germline CDR1 MNHEY, CDR2 SVGAGI. CDR3 loop: CASRLAVSTDTQYF. CDR3 nucleotide sequence: TGTGCCAGCAGGCTAGCGGTTAGCACAGATACGCAGTATTTT.

This chain connects TRBV7-9 to TRBJ1-2; 10 bases agree with TRBD1. The V gene end was trimmed by 5 bases and the J gene end by 2 bases; junction bases not matched to a gene: 5. The CDR3 length is 15 residues. Looked up from germline, CDR1 is SEHNR and CDR2 is FQNEAQ (reference sequence). The CDR3 DNA sequence: TGTGCCAGCAGCCTGGGACAGGGGCAGAACTATGGCTACACCTTC. Amino acid sequence: CASSLGQGQNYGYTF.

Written as DNA, the CDR3 is TGTGCCAGCAGACGGGGACATTCAAACACTGAAGCTTTCTTT. As protein: CASRRGHSNTEAFF. The chain links TRBV7-2 to TRBJ1-1; a possible D gene is TRBD1 (6 bases). V dropped 6 bases and J dropped 2 bases, with 13 bases sitting between them. CDR3 size: 14 residues. The V gene's germline CDR1 is SGHTA and CDR2 FQGNSA.

This chain's CDR3 is CAAGGDTQYF. DNA for the CDR3: TGTGCCGCGGGGGGGGATACGCAGTATTTT. The chain employs TRBV27 and TRBJ2-3; 9 nucleotides align to TRBD2. The junction had 0 bases not matched to a gene; V was cut back by 11 bases and J by 6 bases. The length of the CDR3 is 10 residues. CDR1 is MNHEY and CDR2 is SMNVEV in the germline V gene (reference sequence).

V is TRBV4-1 and J is TRBJ1-1; 8 nucleotides match TRBD1. With V trimmed by 4 bases and J by 4 bases, 5 bases remained unmatched. Germline-derived CDR1 and CDR2 are MGHRA and YSYEKL. The CDR3 runs 14 residues. In DNA, the CDR3 is TGCGCCAGCAGCCGGCCTACAGGGGGCACTGAAGCTTTCTTT. This codes for CASSRPTGGTEAFF.

The chain recombines TRBV5-4 with TRBJ2-3, with D perhaps matching TRBD2 (5 bases). Germline lookup yields CDR1 SGHNT and CDR2 YYREEE (reference sequence). The CDR3 totals 17 residues. V was pared by 4 bases and J by 1 base, with 19 bases between. In DNA form, the CDR3 reads TGTGCCAGCAGCCCCTGGGGAGCGGAGGTTCGCACAGATACGCAGTATTTT. Translating it yields CASSPWGAEVRTDTQYF.

The chain couples TRBV6-5 to TRBJ2-5, with 7 bases matching TRBD1. After removal of 5 bases from V and 4 bases from J, the junction contained 4 bases not matched to a gene. Germline-derived CDR1 and CDR2 are MNHEY and SVGAGI. CDR3 size: 13 residues. Written as DNA, the CDR3 is TGTGCCAGCAGTGACAGGGTCGGAGAGACCCAGTACTTC. It encodes CASSDRVGETQYF.

CDR3 sequence: CASSSLDRTEAFF. In DNA form, the CDR3 reads TGTGCCAGCAGCTCCCTGGACAGGACTGAAGCTTTCTTT. V gene TRBV5-6 combines with J gene TRBJ1-1; TRBD1 matches 7 bases. CDR1 SGHDT and CDR2 YYEEEE come from the germline V gene. This CDR3 has 13 residues. V shed 3 bases and J 5 bases; nucleotides not matched to a gene: 4.

The chain employs TRBV6-1 and TRBJ2-7; D call uncertain. Germline V gene data show CDR1 as MNHNS and CDR2 as SASEGT. The CDR3 spans 14 residues. Trimming left V 4 bases short and J 0 bases short, with 10 bases between. The CDR3 protein is CASSGLASSYEQYF. The CDR3 nucleotides are TGTGCCAGCAGTGGTCTTGCGAGCTCCTACGAGCAGTACTTC.

This clone was found a few times. The chain combines TRBV5-1 with TRBJ2-6; D gene uncertain. Looked up from germline, CDR1 is SGHRS and CDR2 is YFSETQ. The CDR3 loop spans 15 amino acids. Trimming took 2 bases from V and 1 from J, leaving 7 bases between them. As DNA, the CDR3 is TGCGCCAGCAGCTTAATAACATCTGGGGCCAACGTCCTGACTTTC. This encodes CASSLITSGANVLTF.

The chain has TRBV28 and TRBJ2-2; D is undetermined. Germline V CDR1 and CDR2: MDHEN, SYDVKM. This CDR3 has 12 residues. V was trimmed by 3 bases and J by 6 bases, leaving 5 bases between them. The CDR3 is CASSLGPGELFF. CDR3 DNA sequence: TGTGCCAGCAGTTTGGGCCCCGGGGAGCTGTTTTTT.

For this clone: Compared with germline, one end of the junction differs, possibly owing to a read error. This chain links TRBV19 with TRBJ2-2, with 14 bases aligning to TRBD2. The CDR3 totals 16 residues. Germline V gene data show CDR1 as LNHDA and CDR2 as SQIVND (reference sequence). CDR3 loop: CANSTGTSGRGGELFF. The CDR3 DNA reads TGTGCCAATAGTACAGGGACTAGCGGGAGAGGCGGGGAGCTGTTTTTT.